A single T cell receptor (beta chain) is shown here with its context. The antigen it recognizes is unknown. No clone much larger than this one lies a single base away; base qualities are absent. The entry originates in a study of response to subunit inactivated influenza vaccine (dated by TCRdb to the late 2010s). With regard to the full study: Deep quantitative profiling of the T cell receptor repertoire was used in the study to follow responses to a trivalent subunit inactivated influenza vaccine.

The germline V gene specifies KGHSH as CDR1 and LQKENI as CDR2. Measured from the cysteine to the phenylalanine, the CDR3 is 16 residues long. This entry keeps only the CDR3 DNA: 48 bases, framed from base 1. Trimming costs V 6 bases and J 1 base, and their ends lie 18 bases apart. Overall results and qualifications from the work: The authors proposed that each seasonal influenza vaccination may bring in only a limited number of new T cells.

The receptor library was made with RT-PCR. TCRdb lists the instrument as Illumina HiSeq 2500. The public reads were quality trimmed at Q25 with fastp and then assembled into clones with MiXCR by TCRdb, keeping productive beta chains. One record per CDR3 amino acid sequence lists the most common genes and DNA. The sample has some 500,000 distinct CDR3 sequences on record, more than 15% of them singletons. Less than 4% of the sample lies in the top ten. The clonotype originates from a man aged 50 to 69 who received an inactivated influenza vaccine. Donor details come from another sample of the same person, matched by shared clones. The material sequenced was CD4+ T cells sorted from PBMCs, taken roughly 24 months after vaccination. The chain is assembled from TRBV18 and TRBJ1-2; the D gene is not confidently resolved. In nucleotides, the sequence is TGTGCCAGCTCGCCCCGCCAGCAGAAAAATAACTATGGCTACACCTTC. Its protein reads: CASSPRQQKNNYGYTF.